The entry that follows covers one T cell receptor beta chain sequence. Trimming stripped 3 bases from V and 4 bases from J, with 9 bases between. This CDR3 contains 12 residues. Per germline, CDR1 SQVTM and CDR2 ANQGSEA. Libraries were prepared by immunoSEQ multiplex PCR; TCRdb keeps only in-frame clonotypes and omits some of them. This table has under 110,000 clones, about nine tenths appearing once. The sample originates from a study of T cell changes during pregnancy in multiple sclerosis. V is TRBV29-1 and J is TRBJ1-2; D might be TRBD1 (5 bases). Material: peripheral blood, obtained in the second trimester of pregnancy. The TCR sequence derives from a female donor with multiple sclerosis, enrolled in a pregnancy study. This CDR3 reads CSVDDRFYGYTF. The DNA of the CDR3 is TGCAGCGTTGACGACAGATTCTATGGCTACACCTTC. Together with reference TRBV29-1 and TRBJ1-2, the CDR3 gives the full variable domain: SAVISQKPSRDICQRGTSLTIQCQVDSQVTMMFWYRQQPGQSLTLIATANQGSEATYESGFVIDKFPISRPNLTFSTLTVSNMSPEDSSIYLCSVDDRFYGYTFGSGTRLTVV.